This TCR beta chain appears in the sequencing data of a study of T-cell reconstitution after alpha-beta-depleted transplantation in children. The germline V gene encodes CDR1 MNHEY and CDR2 SVGEGT. The ends were cut back, 2 bases at V and 5 bases at J, with 12 bases in the middle. This CDR3 is built from 14 residues. The table lists this clonotype with many counts. Unique molecular identifiers tagged the TCRbeta library. TCRdb processed the PCR reads anew with MiXCR; each CDR3 protein has one entry. The top ten clones hold over 2% of a sample with about 600,000 distinct CDR3 sequences, roughly 13% of them seen once.

Sequencing was performed on PBMCs, mostly from graft donor cells, taken 360 days after TCRalphabeta/CD19-depleted stem cell transplant. The rearrangement uses TRBV6-2 or TRBV6-3 and TRBJ2-5; maybe TRBD2 (6 bases). This TCR was sampled from a male patient younger than 18 who had a stem cell transplant for acute myeloid leukemia, so the T cells may come from the graft donor. CDR3 amino acids: CASSYPGLMETQYF. The DNA for the CDR3 is TGTGCCAGCAGTTACCCGGGACTCATGGAGACCCAGTACTTC.